A single sample gave rise to the 27 T cell receptor beta chains below, sequenced in a study of blood T cell repertoires in COVID-19. The repertoire was sequenced with immunoSEQ multiplex PCR; TCRdb's copy has only in-frame clones and lacks some. The sample lists about 300,000 clones, roughly 90% occurring once. Source material: peripheral blood. These receptors were obtained from a young man with active or convalescent COVID-19.

The rearrangement joins TRBV15 to TRBJ2-3; TRBD2 is a possible D gene (6 bases). The length of the CDR3 is 16 residues. Per the germline V gene, CDR1 is LNHNV and CDR2 is YYDKDF (reference sequence). Between the trimmed V and J ends, which lost 5 bases and 3 bases, there was a span of 18 bases. In nucleotides, the CDR3 is TGTGCCACCAGCTCGGGGCGGGGAGTCGGTACAGATACGCAGTATTTT. Translated: CATSSGRGVGTDTQYF.

The chain uses TRBV7-9 and TRBJ1-1, with a possible D match to TRBD1 (5 bases). The CDR3 has 15 amino acids. Germline V gene data show CDR1 as SEHNR and CDR2 as FQNEAQ (reference sequence). V was cut by 0 bases and J by 4 bases, with 12 bases left in between. The CDR3 here is CASSLATGQTTEAFF. For the CDR3, the DNA is TGTGCCAGCAGCTTAGCTACCGGACAAACCACTGAAGCTTTCTTT.

The V and J genes are TRBV19 and TRBJ1-2, with 8 nucleotides matching TRBD1. Germline CDR1 reads LNHDA; CDR2 reads SQIVND (reference sequence). The CDR3 loop spans 16 amino acids. V trimming: 5 bases; J trimming: 7 bases; junction bases outside the gene matches: 15. CDR3 nucleotides: TGTGCCAGTAGTTTCCTCGGACAGGGACAGATCAGTGGCTACACCTTC. As protein: CASSFLGQGQISGYTF.

The V gene is TRBV9, the J gene TRBJ2-2; D is unresolved. The V end was cut by 0 bases, the J end by 4 bases, with 7 bases between. This CDR3 spans 14 amino acids. Germline V gives CDR1 SGDLS, CDR2 YYNGEE. The CDR3 DNA reads TGTGCCAGCAGCGTAGGGTCAGGCACCGGGGAGCTGTTTTTT. As protein: CASSVGSGTGELFF. Full variable domain (remainder filled in from reference TRBV9 and TRBJ2-2): DSGVTQTPKHLITATGQRVTLRCSPRSGDLSVYWYQQSLDQGLQFLIQYYNGEERAKGNILERFSAQQFPDLHSELNLSSLELGDSALYFCASSVGSGTGELFFGEGSRLTVL.

The genes are TRBV7-3 and TRBJ2-7, with a tentative D call TRBD1 (6 bases). Trimming stripped 5 bases from V and 4 bases from J, with 15 bases between. The CDR3 consists of 14 residues. Germline V CDR1 and CDR2: SGHTA, FQGTGA. CDR3 DNA: TGTGCCAGCAGCCCGACAGGCGGCGGGTACGAGCAGTACTTC. Its protein product is CASSPTGGGYEQYF.

The rearrangement joins TRBV5-3 to TRBJ1-6; TRBD1 matches at 8 bases. TRBV5-3 is labeled an ORF, and its function is uncertain. The CDR3 length is 17 residues. V shed 6 bases, J shed 9 bases, and the junction held 17 bases outside the gene matches. In DNA form, the CDR3 reads TGTGCCAGAAAGTCAGTAAAATACAGGGGGAATACTTCACCCCTCCACTTT. Protein product: CARKSVKYRGNTSPLHF.

The J gene is TRBJ2-1, the V gene TRBV2; 9 bases align to TRBD2. Germline V gives CDR1 SNHLY, CDR2 FYNNEI. The CDR3 runs 15 residues. The V segment lost 0 bases and the J segment 7 bases; nucleotides outside the gene matches: 4. CDR3 DNA: TGTGCCAGCAGTGAAGCGCGGGGGGGCGGAAATGAGCAGTTCTTC. This gives the protein CASSEARGGGNEQFF. The complete variable domain, with remaining parts taken from reference TRBV2 and TRBJ2-1, reads EPEVTQTPSHQVTQMGQEVILRCVPISNHLYFYWYRQILGQKVEFLVSFYNNEISEKSEIFDDQFSVERPDGSNFTLKIRSTKLEDSAMYFCASSEARGGGNEQFFGPGTRLTVL.

This clone was observed a few times. The chain has TRBV7-8 and TRBJ2-1; D unclear. V was clipped by 0 bases and J by 16 bases, with 16 bases between them. CDR3 length: 13 residues. Germline lookup yields CDR1 SGHVS and CDR2 FQNEAQ. The CDR3 reads CASSLALSGKEFF. CDR3 DNA sequence: TGTGCCAGCAGCTTAGCGTTGTCGGGTAAGGAATTCTTC.

J is TRBJ1-2 and V is TRBV5-1; weak D call: TRBD1 (5 bases). The V and J ends lost 2 bases and 2 bases respectively, with 13 bases between them. The CDR3 loop spans 15 amino acids. Germline V gene sequence: CDR1 SGHRS, CDR2 YFSETQ. CDR3 DNA: TGCGCCAGCAGCTTTTCCGAGGGGAGGAACTATGGCTACACCTTC. This gives the protein CASSFSEGRNYGYTF.

The rearrangement uses TRBV29-1 and TRBJ1-4; D call uncertain. Germline V gene sequence: CDR1 SQVTM, CDR2 ANQGSEA. The ends were cut back, 4 bases at V and 5 bases at J, with 14 bases in the middle. The CDR3 contains 14 residues. The CDR3 bases are TGCAGCGTTGGCTTAAAGTCGGAGAATGAAAAACTGTTTTTT. It yields the protein CSVGLKSENEKLFF.

The chain carries TRBV7-9 and TRBJ1-1; 8 bases are shared with TRBD1. The CDR3 covers 15 residues. Trimming removed 6 bases from V and 1 base from J; junction bases left unmatched: 7. Germline V gene data show CDR1 as SEHNR and CDR2 as FQNEAQ (reference sequence). The CDR3 DNA is TGTGCCAGCAGTTTCCGGACAGGGAGGAACACTGAAGCTTTCTTT. Amino acid sequence: CASSFRTGRNTEAFF. Supplemented by reference TRBV7-9 and TRBJ1-1, the full variable domain reads DTGVSQNPRHKITKRGQNVTFRCDPISEHNRLYWYRQTLGQGPEFLTYFQNEAQLEKSRLLSDRFSAERPKGSFSTLEIQRTEQGDSAMYLCASSFRTGRNTEAFFGQGTRLTVV.

This clone was counted a single time. The chain couples TRBV7-8 to TRBJ2-2; D ambiguous. CDR3 size: 14 residues. The ends were cut back, 7 bases at V and 1 base at J, with 10 bases in the middle. CDR1 is SGHVS, CDR2 FQNEAQ, per germline. CDR3 sequence reads: CASTDIENTGELFF. In DNA form, the CDR3 reads TGTGCCAGCACCGACATCGAGAACACCGGGGAGCTGTTTTTT.

This chain connects TRBV29-1 to TRBJ2-3; 9 nucleotides match TRBD2. This CDR3 contains 15 residues. V trimming: 5 bases; J trimming: 9 bases; junction bases outside the gene matches: 15. Per germline, CDR1 SQVTM and CDR2 ANQGSEA. CDR3 residues: CSVPRGGAGGQTQYF. In DNA, the CDR3 is TGCAGCGTTCCCCGAGGAGGGGCGGGGGGGCAAACGCAGTATTTT.

The rearrangement links TRBV10-2 to TRBJ1-4; D is undetermined. This CDR3 contains 16 residues. The germline gives CDR1 WSHSY, CDR2 SAAADI. Trimming removed 2 bases from V and 8 bases from J, with 18 bases in between. In DNA, the CDR3 is TGCGCCAGCAGTGAGAGAGTAGGGAGGGTCGGGGAAAAACTGTTTTTT. Translation: CASSERVGRVGEKLFF.

The V call is TRBV21-1, the J call TRBJ2-7; TRBD1 was called by the table and not checked on the DNA. TRBV21-1 constitutes a pseudogene. This CDR3 is built from 18 residues. CDR3: CASSKGPGTGTASYEQYF. CDR3 DNA: TGTGCCAGCAGCAAAGGCCCTGGGACAGGGACAGCCTCCTACGAGCAGTACTTC.

This clone has only a few counts. The chain joins TRBV19 to TRBJ2-1; D gene uncertain. The CDR3 runs 14 residues. From germline, CDR1 is LNHDA and CDR2 SQIVND (reference sequence). The V end lost 6 bases, the J end lost 0 bases, and 9 bases lay between the germline ends. The CDR3 DNA reads TGTGCCAGTAGGGCAAGAAGCTCCTACAATGAGCAGTTCTTC. It encodes CASRARSSYNEQFF.

This clone has just one count. This CDR3 reads CASSQAGPYEQYF. The CDR3 nucleotides are TGTGCCAGCAGCCAAGCGGGCCCCTACGAGCAGTACTTC. The chain joins TRBV7-9 to TRBJ2-7, with D possibly TRBD2 on 6 matching bases. Trimming removed 5 bases from V and 2 bases from J, with 10 bases in between. Germline V gene sequence: CDR1 SEHNR, CDR2 FQNEAQ (reference sequence). This CDR3 is 13 amino acids long. Complete variable domain (other parts from reference TRBV7-9 and TRBJ2-7): DTGVSQNPRHKITKRGQNVTFRCDPISEHNRLYWYRQTLGQGPEFLTYFQNEAQLEKSRLLSDRFSAERPKGSFSTLEIQRTEQGDSAMYLCASSQAGPYEQYFGPGTRLTVT.

The V gene is TRBV3-1 (or the pseudogene TRBV3-2), the J gene TRBJ1-6, with D perhaps TRBD1 (6 bases). The CDR3 covers 14 residues. Germline V gene data show CDR1 as LGHDT and CDR2 as YNNKEL (reference sequence). The germline V and J ends were trimmed by 3 bases and 14 bases, with 17 bases remaining between them. In nucleotides, the CDR3 is TGTGCCAGCAGCCAGGGGGGGACACGGTTCACCCTCCACTTT. Its translation is CASSQGGTRFTLHF.

The rearrangement uses TRBV6-1 and TRBJ2-4, with 9 positions matching TRBD1. Germline V gene data show CDR1 as MNHNS and CDR2 as SASEGT. V was pared by 4 bases and J by 1 base, with 8 bases of the junction left unmatched. This CDR3 has 17 residues. CDR3 amino acids: CASSGTGVVGAKNIQYF. The CDR3, as DNA: TGTGCCAGCAGTGGGACAGGGGTGGTGGGTGCCAAAAACATTCAGTACTTC.

The chain employs TRBV6-5 and TRBJ2-1, with 10 nucleotides matching TRBD1. The CDR3 sequence is 15 residues long. Germline CDR1 is MNHEY and CDR2 is SVGAGI. Unmatched junction bases numbered 7, after V lost 6 bases and J lost 5 bases. CDR3 in DNA: TGTGCCAGCAGATCGACAGGGGGCGCCGACAATGAGCAGTTCTTC. Translating it yields CASRSTGGADNEQFF.

The chain carries TRBV18 and TRBJ2-7; TRBD2 matches 9 bases. The CDR3 spans 15 residues. The germline V gene has CDR1 KGHSH and CDR2 LQKENI. The junction had 5 bases not matched to a gene; V was cut back by 1 base and J by 4 bases. The CDR3 region is CASSPLPAGGYEQYF. CDR3 bases: TGTGCCAGCTCACCACTTCCAGCGGGGGGTTACGAGCAGTACTTC.

The chain carries TRBV28 and TRBJ1-4; 7 nucleotides agree with TRBD1. Germline V gene sequence: CDR1 MDHEN, CDR2 SYDVKM. V lost 8 bases and J lost 3; bases outside the gene matches: 6. This CDR3 is 14 amino acids long. CDR3 bases: TGTGCCAGCCGGAGACAGGGACCTAATGAAAAACTGTTTTTT. Amino acid sequence: CASRRQGPNEKLFF. Looking up the rest from reference TRBV28 and TRBJ1-4 gives the full variable domain: DVKVTQSSRYLVKRTGEKVFLECVQDMDHENMFWYRQDPGLGLRLIYFSYDVKMKEKGDIPEGYSVSREKKERFSLILESASTNQTSMYLCASRRQGPNEKLFFGSGTQLSVL.

The chain links TRBV9 to TRBJ2-2, with 7 bases matching TRBD2. The V segment lost 1 base and the J segment 0 bases; nucleotides outside the gene matches: 6. Germline CDR1 is SGDLS and CDR2 is YYNGEE. The CDR3 has 17 amino acids. The CDR3 is CASSVMGAGTNTGELFF. In nucleotides, the CDR3 is TGTGCCAGCAGCGTAATGGGAGCGGGGACGAACACCGGGGAGCTGTTTTTT.

The chain is built from TRBV2 and TRBJ1-2; D not certain. Looked up from germline, CDR1 is SNHLY and CDR2 is FYNNEI. The V end was cut by 7 bases, the J end by 5 bases, with 23 bases between. The CDR3 extends over 16 amino acids. This CDR3 is CASTHSRREQEYGYTF. The CDR3 nucleotides read TGTGCCAGCACCCACTCCAGGCGGGAACAAGAATATGGCTACACCTTC.

J is TRBJ1-2 and V is TRBV21-1; TRBD1 was called by the table and not checked on the DNA. TRBV21-1 is classified as a pseudogene. This CDR3 contains 14 residues. CDR3 coding DNA: TGTGCCAGCAGCCCACCAAGGGGTTATTATGGCTACACCTTC. Translated: CASSPPRGYYGYTF.

The chain employs TRBV5-1 and TRBJ2-3; D is undetermined. Between the trimmed V and J ends, which lost 0 bases and 3 bases, there was a span of 2 bases. CDR1 and CDR2 (germline): SGHRS, YFSETQ. The length of the CDR3 is 12 residues. This CDR3 is CASSLATDTQYF. CDR3 DNA sequence: TGCGCCAGCAGCTTGGCAACAGATACGCAGTATTTT.

This clone has a single count. The J gene is TRBJ1-1, the V gene TRBV6-5, with D possibly TRBD1 on 5 matching bases. Germline V lookup: CDR1 MNHEY, CDR2 SVGAGI. The CDR3 sequence is 13 residues long. V lost 1 base to trimming and J lost 8 bases, with 11 bases between them. The CDR3 coding sequence is TGTGCCAGCAGTTACTTTACAGGAAAGGAAGCTTTCTTT. Amino acid sequence: CASSYFTGKEAFF.